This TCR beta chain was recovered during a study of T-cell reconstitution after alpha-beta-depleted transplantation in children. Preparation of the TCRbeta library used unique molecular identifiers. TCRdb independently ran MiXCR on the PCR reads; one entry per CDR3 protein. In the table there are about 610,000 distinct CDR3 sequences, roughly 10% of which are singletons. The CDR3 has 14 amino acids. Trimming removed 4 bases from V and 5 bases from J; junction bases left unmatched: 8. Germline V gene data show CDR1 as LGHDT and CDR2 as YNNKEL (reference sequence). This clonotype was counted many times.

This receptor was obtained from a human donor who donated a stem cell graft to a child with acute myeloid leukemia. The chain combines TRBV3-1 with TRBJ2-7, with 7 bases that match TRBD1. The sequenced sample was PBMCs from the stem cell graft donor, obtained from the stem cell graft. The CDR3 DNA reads TGTGCCAGCAGCCCCGGGACAGTAGTCCACGAGCAGTACTTC. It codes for CASSPGTVVHEQYF.